These 15 T cell receptor beta chains share one sample of origin, sequenced in a study of shared clonotypes between healthy human individuals. The assay was immunoSEQ multiplex PCR, and TCRdb's table has in-frame clones only and misses some. The repertoire consists of over a million clones, with roughly 80% occurring once and the leading ten covering about 1.4%. The sequenced sample was memory CD4+ T cells sorted from blood. Subset indicated: CD45RA-negative fraction. Every receptor here comes from a man aged 18 to 35 in good health.

The rearrangement joins TRBV18 to TRBJ2-5; D may be TRBD1 (6 bases). Germline CDR1 and CDR2: KGHSH and LQKENI. V was trimmed by 6 bases and J by 1 base, leaving 9 bases between them. The CDR3 loop spans 13 amino acids. The CDR3 region is CASSHRVQETQYF. The CDR3, as DNA: TGTGCCAGCTCGCACAGGGTCCAAGAGACCCAGTACTTC. Full variable domain (remainder filled in from reference TRBV18 and TRBJ2-5): NAGVMQNPRHLVRRRGQEARLRCSPMKGHSHVYWYRQLPEEGLKFMVYLQKENIIDESGMPKERFSAEFPKEGPSILRIQQVVRGDSAAYFCASSHRVQETQYFGPGTRLLVL.

The chain joins TRBV2 to TRBJ2-6; a possible D gene is TRBD1 (6 bases). The germline V gene has CDR1 SNHLY and CDR2 FYNNEI. V was pared by 6 bases and J by 0 bases, with 12 bases between. The CDR3 is 16 residues long. CDR3: CASSPDSGSGANVLTF. The CDR3 DNA reads as TGTGCCAGCAGCCCGGACAGCGGCTCTGGGGCCAACGTCCTGACTTTC. The full variable domain, with the rest looked up from reference TRBV2 and TRBJ2-6, is EPEVTQTPSHQVTQMGQEVILRCVPISNHLYFYWYRQILGQKVEFLVSFYNNEISEKSEIFDDQFSVERPDGSNFTLKIRSTKLEDSAMYFCASSPDSGSGANVLTFGAGSRLTVL.

The gene calls are TRBV10-3 and TRBJ2-5, with D perhaps matching TRBD1 or TRBD2 (5 bases each). Germline V gives CDR1 ENHRY, CDR2 SYGVKD. The CDR3 runs to 15 residues. The ends were cut back, 0 bases at V and 5 bases at J, with 13 bases in the middle. This CDR3 reads CAISESGEMAETQYF. Here the CDR3 DNA reads TGTGCCATCAGTGAGTCGGGGGAGATGGCCGAGACCCAGTACTTC.

Concerning this clone: The same CDR3 also results from other DNA sequences found in this sample. The gene calls are TRBV18 and TRBJ1-1; no firm D call. This CDR3 region has 13 residues. The germline V gene encodes CDR1 KGHSH and CDR2 LQKENI. The ends were cut back, 4 bases at V and 1 base at J, with 7 bases in the middle. CDR3 region: CASSLGRNTEAFF. Here the CDR3 DNA reads TGTGCCAGCTCACTCGGACGGAACACTGAAGCTTTCTTT. The full variable domain, rest sourced from reference TRBV18 and TRBJ1-1, is NAGVMQNPRHLVRRRGQEARLRCSPMKGHSHVYWYRQLPEEGLKFMVYLQKENIIDESGMPKERFSAEFPKEGPSILRIQQVVRGDSAAYFCASSLGRNTEAFFGQGTRLTVV.

The chain carries TRBV30 and TRBJ2-3; 8 bases align to TRBD1. Germline loops: CDR1 GTSNPN, CDR2 SVGIG (reference sequence). The CDR3 length is 15 residues. J lost 5 bases, V lost 4 bases, and 11 bases had no gene match. The CDR3 nucleotides read TGTGCCTGGATCCCGGGGCAGGGGGCTAGAGATACGCAGTATTTT. Translated, it gives CAWIPGQGARDTQYF. Variable domain in full (rest from reference TRBV30 and TRBJ2-3): SQTIHQWPATLVQPVGSPLSLECTVEGTSNPNLYWYRQAAGRGLQLLFYSVGIGQISSEVPQNLSASRPQDRQFILSSKKLLLSDSGFYLCAWIPGQGARDTQYFGPGTRLTVL.

J is TRBJ1-5 and V is TRBV6-5, with no clear D. Germline V gives CDR1 MNHEY, CDR2 SVGAGI. V lost 7 bases and J lost 5, with 18 bases in between. This CDR3 spans 15 amino acids. The CDR3 sequence is CASTPQPRSDQPQHF. As DNA, the CDR3 is TGTGCCAGCACCCCCCAGCCGAGGTCCGATCAGCCCCAGCATTTT.

On this clone itself: Relative to the germline gene, one junction end is altered; a read error may explain this. The V call is TRBV5-1, the J call TRBJ1-2; D is unresolved. Germline loops: CDR1 SGHRS, CDR2 YFSETQ. CDR3 size: 14 residues. CDR3: CASSLVWEHADKCF. CDR3 in DNA: TGCGCCAGCAGCTTGGTCTGGGAGCACGCCGACAAATGCTTC.

The genes are TRBV18 and TRBJ1-5; D is uncertain. CDR1 KGHSH and CDR2 LQKENI come from the germline V gene. The CDR3 spans 16 residues. Trimming took 3 bases from V and 2 from J, leaving 14 bases between them. CDR3 residues: CASSPPNGDGNQPQHF. The CDR3 DNA reads TGTGCCAGCTCACCGCCCAACGGAGATGGCAATCAGCCCCAGCATTTT.

The genes are TRBV10-3 and TRBJ2-7; no firm D call. Trimming left V 10 bases short and J 4 bases short, with 11 bases between. Germline CDR1 and CDR2: ENHRY and SYGVKD. This CDR3 comprises 11 residues. In nucleotides, the CDR3 is TGTGCCACGACGTCGGAGTACGAGCAGTACTTC. Translation: CATTSEYEQYF.

This clone was found once. The rearrangement uses TRBV18 and TRBJ2-3; perhaps TRBD1 as D (5 bases). From germline, CDR1 is KGHSH and CDR2 LQKENI. Trimming left V 11 bases short and J 2 bases short, with 35 bases between. This CDR3 is built from 20 residues. The CDR3 coding sequence is TGTGCCTCAGCTCGTAGGGGCTCAACGGAGAACAACGGACACACAGATACGCAGTATTTT. This gives the protein CASARRGSTENNGHTDTQYF.

In regard to this clone: Within the sample, other DNA sequences also encode this same CDR3. The genes are TRBV27 and TRBJ2-7, with 7 bases aligning to TRBD1. CDR1 and CDR2 (germline): MNHEY, SMNVEV (reference sequence). This CDR3 comprises 12 residues. V shed 5 bases, J shed 7 bases, and the junction held 5 bases outside the gene matches. CDR3 nucleotide sequence: TGTGCCAGCAGTCAACAGGGGAATGAGCAGTACTTC. It specifies CASSQQGNEQYF.

This clone was picked up one time. The rearrangement joins TRBV9 to TRBJ2-3, with D maybe TRBD1 (5 bases). The V end was cut by 3 bases, the J end by 0 bases, with 17 bases between. The CDR3 runs 17 residues. Germline CDR1 reads SGDLS; CDR2 reads YYNGEE. The CDR3 reads CASSGVLGPSSTDTQYF. CDR3 nucleotides: TGTGCCAGCAGCGGGGTCCTGGGGCCCTCTAGCACAGATACGCAGTATTTT.

This chain uses TRBV4-2 with TRBJ2-7, with D perhaps being TRBD1 or TRBD2 (5 bases each). The CDR3 extends over 14 amino acids. Germline CDR1 is LGHNA and CDR2 is YNFKEQ. V was cut by 0 bases and J by 3 bases, with 9 bases left in between. The CDR3 reads CASSQDWGSYEQYF. The CDR3 nucleotides read TGTGCCAGCAGCCAAGATTGGGGGAGCTACGAGCAGTACTTC.

Concerning this clone itself: The identical CDR3 is also encoded by other nucleotide sequences in the sample. This chain connects TRBV19 to TRBJ1-3, with D uncertain. Germline V gene lookup returns CDR1 LNHDA and CDR2 SQIVND (reference sequence). The CDR3 consists of 13 residues. Between the trimmed V and J ends, which lost 3 bases and 1 base, there was a span of 4 bases. CDR3: CASSMASGNTIYF. CDR3 nucleotide sequence: TGTGCCAGTAGTATGGCTTCTGGAAACACCATATATTTT.

Written as DNA, the CDR3 is TGTGCCAGCAGCTTGACGGCTAGCGGCTACAATGAGCAGTTCTTC. This encodes CASSLTASGYNEQFF. The chain uses TRBV5-4 and TRBJ2-1; 7 bases agree with TRBD2. After removal of 1 base from V and 3 bases from J, the junction contained 4 bases not matched to a gene. The CDR3 sequence is 15 residues long. Germline CDR1 and CDR2: SGHNT and YYREEE (reference sequence).